These T cell receptor beta chains were read from a single sample in a study of CD8+CD57+ T cells in acquired aplastic anemia. Each CDR3 protein is one row after TCRdb ran MiXCR on the reads. The data contain under 500,000 distinct CDR3 sequences, around 33% of them singletons. The sequenced sample was sorted CD4+, CD8+, or CD8+CD57+ T cells (not recorded which) from PBMCs. The receptor source for this set is a human donor with aplastic anemia. The CDR3 runs from the conserved cysteine through the conserved F or W. Each record gives: D gene, clone size, J gene, V gene, CDR3 protein. The D gene is left open where the match is weak. A clone size is listed for some rows: how often the clone was seen (once, few, many), or a class if it is expanded.

D gene: -; clone size: few; J gene: TRBJ2-6; V gene: TRBV19; CDR3 protein: CASTREPISGANVLTF
D gene: TRBD1; clone size: -; J gene: TRBJ1-2; V gene: TRBV29-1; CDR3 protein: CAWRGQGANYGYTF
D gene: -; clone size: few; J gene: TRBJ1-6; V gene: TRBV7-3; CDR3 protein: CAGSRVGGPAANSPLHF
D gene: TRBD2; clone size: -; J gene: TRBJ2-2; V gene: TRBV9; CDR3 protein: CASSTPPGLAAGELFF
D gene: TRBD1; clone size: many; J gene: TRBJ1-6; V gene: TRBV11-2; CDR3 protein: CASSWGQFNSPLHF
D gene: -; clone size: many; J gene: TRBJ1-1; V gene: TRBV29-1; CDR3 protein: CSVGDRRTEAFF
D gene: TRBD2; clone size: many; J gene: TRBJ2-7; V gene: TRBV20-1; CDR3 protein: CSAPGGVINEQYF
D gene: TRBD1; clone size: medium-sized; J gene: TRBJ1-2; V gene: TRBV7-2; CDR3 protein: CASSSSSDRGYGYTF
D gene: -; clone size: -; J gene: TRBJ2-3; V gene: TRBV15; CDR3 protein: CATSREVGREDTQYF
D gene: -; clone size: few; J gene: TRBJ2-3; V gene: TRBV12-3/TRBV12-4; CDR3 protein: CASTLRPATDTQYF
D gene: TRBD1; clone size: few; J gene: TRBJ1-1; V gene: TRBV6-5; CDR3 protein: CASSYQGVEAFF
D gene: TRBD2; clone size: -; J gene: TRBJ2-3; V gene: TRBV15; CDR3 protein: CATSRGGTSGGSTDTQYF
D gene: -; clone size: -; J gene: TRBJ1-2; V gene: TRBV11-2; CDR3 protein: CAWAVLQGYGYTF
D gene: -; clone size: many; J gene: TRBJ2-3; V gene: TRBV9; CDR3 protein: CASSVGRGGSRDTQYF
D gene: TRBD1; clone size: many; J gene: TRBJ1-6; V gene: TRBV7-2; CDR3 protein: CASGRDSSFSPLHF
D gene: -; clone size: -; J gene: TRBJ2-2; V gene: TRBV24-1; CDR3 protein: CATGEGAGTGELFF
D gene: TRBD2; clone size: -; J gene: TRBJ2-7; V gene: TRBV12-3/TRBV12-4; CDR3 protein: CASSEGTSAYEQYF
D gene: TRBD2; clone size: few; J gene: TRBJ2-1; V gene: TRBV6-1; CDR3 protein: CASSLTSGRAQFF
D gene: -; clone size: many; J gene: TRBJ1-2; V gene: TRBV25-1; CDR3 protein: CASSLQNYGYTF
D gene: -; clone size: many; J gene: TRBJ1-6; V gene: TRBV7-2; CDR3 protein: CASSLGPGVSPLHF
D gene: -; clone size: few; J gene: TRBJ1-1; V gene: TRBV25-1; CDR3 protein: CASSSQTPRTEAFF
D gene: -; clone size: -; J gene: TRBJ1-6; V gene: TRBV7-8; CDR3 protein: CASRDNNSPLHF
D gene: TRBD2; clone size: few; J gene: TRBJ2-3; V gene: TRBV11-1; CDR3 protein: CASSLRLAGIGTDTQYF
D gene: -; clone size: -; J gene: TRBJ1-5; V gene: TRBV4-1; CDR3 protein: CASSLRIPGENSNQPQHF
D gene: TRBD1; clone size: -; J gene: TRBJ2-4; V gene: TRBV11-1; CDR3 protein: CASSSPPGQGGNIQYF
D gene: -; clone size: few; J gene: TRBJ2-3; V gene: TRBV20-1; CDR3 protein: CSAPGQRRTDTQYF
D gene: -; clone size: many; J gene: TRBJ2-3; V gene: TRBV20-1; CDR3 protein: CSAPFSTDTQYF
D gene: -; clone size: many; J gene: TRBJ1-1; V gene: TRBV24-1; CDR3 protein: CATSDFTGPAFF
D gene: TRBD2; clone size: few; J gene: TRBJ2-7; V gene: TRBV7-2; CDR3 protein: CASSQRLAGVYEQYF
D gene: -; clone size: many; J gene: TRBJ1-2; V gene: TRBV4-3; CDR3 protein: CASSQSGEAGYGYTF
D gene: -; clone size: few; J gene: TRBJ1-6; V gene: TRBV29-1; CDR3 protein: CTTGGSPLHF
D gene: TRBD1; clone size: many; J gene: TRBJ1-1; V gene: TRBV20-1; CDR3 protein: CSVSQGAAFF
D gene: -; clone size: many; J gene: TRBJ2-5; V gene: TRBV2; CDR3 protein: CASAKTETQYF
D gene: TRBD1; clone size: few; J gene: TRBJ1-4; V gene: TRBV6-1; CDR3 protein: CASSHPAGGTGYEKLFF
D gene: TRBD1; clone size: -; J gene: TRBJ1-1; V gene: TRBV5-1; CDR3 protein: CASSLGQGSVGTEAFF
D gene: -; clone size: few; J gene: TRBJ2-3; V gene: TRBV7-3; CDR3 protein: CASSFGGRSTDTQYF
D gene: -; clone size: -; J gene: TRBJ2-7; V gene: TRBV20-1; CDR3 protein: CSASSQGTFYEQYF
D gene: TRBD2; clone size: -; J gene: TRBJ2-7; V gene: TRBV25-1; CDR3 protein: CASSDALAGVGEQYF
D gene: TRBD2; clone size: many; J gene: TRBJ2-3; V gene: TRBV2; CDR3 protein: CASRFGGVTQYF
D gene: -; clone size: few; J gene: TRBJ2-3; V gene: TRBV12-3/TRBV12-4; CDR3 protein: CASSVDFPQYF
D gene: TRBD2; clone size: many; J gene: TRBJ2-3; V gene: TRBV2; CDR3 protein: CASSLAGGADTQYF
D gene: -; clone size: many; J gene: TRBJ1-6; V gene: TRBV20-1; CDR3 protein: CSAWGGGLDSPLHF
D gene: -; clone size: -; J gene: TRBJ2-7; V gene: TRBV5-6; CDR3 protein: CASSLRRTEGTYEQYF
D gene: -; clone size: -; J gene: TRBJ2-7; V gene: TRBV29-1; CDR3 protein: CSVIGTKPYEQYF
D gene: -; clone size: many; J gene: TRBJ1-6; V gene: TRBV4-2; CDR3 protein: CASSQDRGDNSPLHF
D gene: -; clone size: few; J gene: TRBJ1-2; V gene: TRBV4-3; CDR3 protein: CASSQVSSPEHYGYTF
D gene: -; clone size: -; J gene: TRBJ1-2; V gene: TRBV6-1; CDR3 protein: CASRRTVDYGYTF
D gene: TRBD1; clone size: once; J gene: TRBJ2-2; V gene: TRBV6-2/TRBV6-3; CDR3 protein: CASSYRQGSGELFF
D gene: -; clone size: few; J gene: TRBJ2-5; V gene: TRBV7-2; CDR3 protein: CASSWGAETQYF
D gene: -; clone size: -; J gene: TRBJ1-1; V gene: TRBV6-1; CDR3 protein: CASSEVSMNTEAFF
D gene: TRBD2; clone size: few; J gene: TRBJ2-5; V gene: TRBV20-1; CDR3 protein: CSALLAGEETQYF
D gene: -; clone size: -; J gene: TRBJ2-2; V gene: TRBV18; CDR3 protein: CASSPRIGPGTGELFF
D gene: -; clone size: -; J gene: TRBJ1-1; V gene: TRBV19; CDR3 protein: CASSPRQATHEAFF